The 4 T cell receptor beta chains in this list originate from one sample, sequenced in a study of blood T cell repertoires in COVID-19. Method: immunoSEQ multiplex PCR; TCRdb's copy keeps in-frame clones and lacks some. The sample records about 480,000 clones, 80% to 90% being singletons. The material sequenced was peripheral blood. The receptors here all came from a man aged 18 to 35 with COVID-19, enrolled during active disease.

The chain uses TRBV27 and TRBJ2-3; 9 nucleotides align to TRBD1. J was trimmed by 4 bases and V by 5 bases; bases with no gene match: 10. From germline, CDR1 is MNHEY and CDR2 SMNVEV (reference sequence). CDR3 length: 16 residues. CDR3 coding DNA: TGTGCCAGCAGTACCCGGACAGGGGAACACTCAGATACGCAGTATTTT. Translation gives CASSTRTGEHSDTQYF.

The CDR3 DNA reads TGTGCCTGGAGTGTACAGACAGGGCGCCAAGAGACCCAGTACTTC. The encoded protein is CAWSVQTGRQETQYF. V usage is TRBV30 and J usage is TRBJ2-5; TRBD1 matches at 7 bases. The length of the CDR3 is 15 residues. The germline V gene encodes CDR1 GTSNPN and CDR2 SVGIG (reference sequence). Trimming took 0 bases from V and 1 from J; bases not matched to a gene: 5.

The J gene is TRBJ1-2, the V gene TRBV10-3, with D hard to call. Germline V gives CDR1 ENHRY, CDR2 SYGVKD. The CDR3 runs to 13 residues. V was clipped by 0 bases and J by 4 bases, with 6 bases between them. The CDR3 is CAISESGGYGYTF. CDR3 coding DNA: TGTGCCATCAGTGAGTCTGGAGGCTATGGCTACACCTTC.

The rearrangement links TRBV12-3 or TRBV12-4 to TRBJ1-1, with 10 nucleotides matching TRBD1. With 3 bases clipped from V and 6 bases from J, the junction kept 1 base outside the gene matches. The CDR3 length is 13 residues. Written as DNA, the CDR3 is TGTGCCAGCAGTTTTGGACAGGGGGCTGAAGCTTTCTTT. It encodes CASSFGQGAEAFF.